The 32 T cell receptor beta chains presented below share a single source sample, sequenced in a study of CD8 T cells in ankylosing spondylitis. Findings and limits, study-wide: In ankylosing spondylitis blood, a motif of fewer than 10 highly homologous TCR beta variants appeared characteristic.

Their specific antigens are unknown. TCRdb re-called the 5' RACE reads through MiXCR, storing one row per CDR3 protein. The table lists about 450,000 distinct CDR3 sequences, 25% to 30% of them singletons. Input material: blood, either unsorted or a sorted T cell fraction (not recorded which). These receptors all come from a male donor with ankylosing spondylitis.

The J gene is TRBJ2-5, the V gene TRBV20-1; tentative D call: TRBD1 (6 bases). Germline-derived CDR1 and CDR2 are DFQATT and SNEGSKA (reference sequence). V dropped 6 bases and J dropped 0 bases, with 11 bases sitting between them. The CDR3 covers 13 residues. In DNA, the CDR3 is TGCAGTGCCCTACGGACAGACCAAGAGACCCAGTACTTC. It specifies CSALRTDQETQYF.

In this sample, this clonotype turned up many times. V and J are TRBV7-2 and TRBJ2-2; TRBD2 agrees at 13 bases. Germline-derived CDR1 and CDR2 are SGHTA and FQGNSA. There are 16 residues in the CDR3. After removal of 5 bases from V and 2 bases from J, the junction contained 2 bases not matched to a gene. The CDR3 DNA reads as TGTGCCAGCAGCAGGGGACTAGCGGGAAACACCGGGGAGCTGTTTTTT. Protein sequence: CASSRGLAGNTGELFF.

This clonotype turned up a few times. This sequence joins TRBV5-1 and TRBJ1-4; possible D gene TRBD1, 5 bases. Germline V gene sequence: CDR1 SGHRS, CDR2 YFSETQ. The CDR3 runs 15 residues. Trimming took off 0 bases at V and 4 bases at J, with 10 bases between the two ends. The CDR3 region is CASSLEGRHNEKLFF. In DNA form, the CDR3 reads TGCGCCAGCAGCTTGGAGGGACGGCATAATGAAAAACTGTTTTTT.

There are a few counts of this clonotype. The V call is TRBV18, the J call TRBJ1-4, with D perhaps TRBD1 (5 bases). The CDR3 spans 14 residues. V was shortened by 3 bases and J by 5 bases, with 10 bases between the two germline ends. Per the germline V gene, CDR1 is KGHSH and CDR2 is LQKENI. CDR3 nucleotides: TGTGCCAGCTCACCCTACGGGGCAAATGAAAAACTGTTTTTT. Its protein product is CASSPYGANEKLFF.

This clonotype appeared a few times. The J gene is TRBJ1-4, the V gene TRBV5-6, with no clear D. The length of the CDR3 is 16 residues. Looked up from germline, CDR1 is SGHDT and CDR2 is YYEEEE. Trimming took off 10 bases at V and 2 bases at J, with 21 bases between the two ends. CDR3 sequence: CARFQDGKNTNEKLFF. CDR3 in DNA: TGTGCCCGCTTCCAGGACGGAAAGAATACTAATGAAAAACTGTTTTTT.

This chain's CDR3 is CASGGGQTNTEAFF. The CDR3 nucleotides are TGCGCCAGCGGCGGGGGACAGACGAACACTGAAGCTTTCTTT. The gene calls are TRBV5-1 and TRBJ1-1; TRBD1 agrees at 7 bases. V was pared by 7 bases and J by 1 base, with 7 bases of the junction left unmatched. This CDR3 spans 14 amino acids. Germline values: CDR1 SGHRS, CDR2 YFSETQ.

V and J are TRBV5-1 and TRBJ2-2, with 8 bases matching TRBD1. Trimming removed 0 bases from V and 6 bases from J; junction bases left unmatched: 4. The CDR3 is made up of 15 amino acids. Germline assignment: CDR1 SGHRS and CDR2 YFSETQ. The chain's CDR3 is CASSLAQGAPGELFF. CDR3 coding DNA: TGCGCCAGCAGCTTGGCCCAGGGGGCCCCCGGGGAGCTGTTTTTT.

A few counts support this clonotype. The rearrangement links TRBV3-1 to TRBJ1-5; no clear D. The length of the CDR3 is 12 residues. V was trimmed by 0 bases and J by 7 bases, leaving 4 bases between them. Germline-derived CDR1 and CDR2 are LGHDT and YNNKEL (reference sequence). The CDR3 protein is CASSQDGQPQHF. The CDR3 DNA sequence: TGTGCCAGCAGCCAAGATGGGCAGCCCCAGCATTTT.

This rearrangement joins TRBV19 to TRBJ1-1; 10 nucleotides line up with TRBD1. From germline, CDR1 is LNHDA and CDR2 SQIVND (reference sequence). J gave up 6 bases and V 6 bases, and 4 bases lay outside the gene matches. The CDR3 spans 13 residues. CDR3 in amino acids: CASRPGTGAEAFF. CDR3 nucleotide sequence: TGTGCCAGTAGGCCAGGGACAGGGGCTGAAGCTTTCTTT.

The V gene is TRBV10-2, the J gene TRBJ2-1; 13 nucleotides agree with TRBD2. The CDR3 has 14 residues. Germline V gives CDR1 WSHSY, CDR2 SAAADI. Trimming removed 6 bases from V and 9 bases from J; junction bases left unmatched: 5. The CDR3 loop is CASRLAGGPGEQFF. As DNA, the CDR3 is TGCGCCAGCAGACTAGCGGGAGGGCCGGGTGAGCAGTTCTTC.

The rearrangement uses TRBV5-5 and TRBJ2-1; D is unresolved. Germline lookup yields CDR1 SGHKS and CDR2 YYEKEE (reference sequence). The CDR3 sequence is 13 residues long. V lost 1 base, J lost 4 bases, and 6 bases lay in between. This CDR3 is CASSLLGYNEQFF. In DNA form, the CDR3 reads TGTGCCAGCAGCTTGCTGGGGTACAATGAGCAGTTCTTC.

This clonotype was picked up a small number of times. This chain links TRBV20-1 with TRBJ1-1; no definite D call. The CDR3 extends over 15 amino acids. Germline V gene data show CDR1 as DFQATT and CDR2 as SNEGSKA (reference sequence). Trimming took off 1 base at V and 0 bases at J, with 12 bases between the two ends. CDR3 amino acids: CSARGAGRLNTEAFF. The CDR3 DNA follows: TGCAGTGCTAGAGGAGCCGGACGTTTGAACACTGAAGCTTTCTTT.

This clonotype turned up a few times. The V and J genes are TRBV12-3 or TRBV12-4 and TRBJ1-2; D might be TRBD1 (5 bases). Trimming removed 3 bases at V and 6 bases at J, with 8 bases between. The CDR3 consists of 12 residues. The CDR3 spells CASSLGGNGYTF. The CDR3 bases are TGTGCCAGCAGTTTGGGGGGGAATGGCTACACCTTC.

This clonotype was counted only a few times. The chain employs TRBV20-1 and TRBJ1-1; D ambiguous. The CDR3 contains 14 residues. V lost 3 bases to trimming and J lost 5 bases, with 16 bases between them. The germline CDR1 and CDR2 sequences are DFQATT and SNEGSKA (reference sequence). Here the CDR3 DNA reads TGCAGTGCTAGGTCAGACCTTAGGGCGACTGAAGCTTTCTTT. This gives the protein CSARSDLRATEAFF.

This clonotype was seen repeatedly, ten times or more. J is TRBJ2-3 and V is TRBV12-3 or TRBV12-4, with 9 bases that match TRBD2. The CDR3 loop spans 15 amino acids. Trimming cost V 4 bases and J 6 bases; bases outside gene matches: 8. CDR3 loop: CASSSPSGATDTQYF. CDR3 in DNA: TGTGCCAGCAGTTCCCCTAGCGGGGCCACTGATACGCAGTATTTT.

The CDR3 DNA reads as TGCGCCAGCAGCTATGGGGGTGAATCTGGCTACACCTTC. Translating it yields CASSYGGESGYTF. The V gene is TRBV5-1, the J gene TRBJ1-2, with D perhaps TRBD1 (5 bases). The CDR3 totals 13 residues. V was shortened by 3 bases and J by 7 bases, with 13 bases between the two germline ends. The germline V gene has CDR1 SGHRS and CDR2 YFSETQ.

This clonotype occurred a few times. The rearrangement uses TRBV11-2 and TRBJ2-2, with TRBD2 identical over 8 bases. Germline V gene lookup returns CDR1 SGHAT and CDR2 FQNNGV. The CDR3 is 18 residues long. The trim removed 5 bases at V and 2 bases at J, leaving 13 bases unmatched. The CDR3 is CASSPGLAPSGNTGELFF. The CDR3 DNA reads as TGTGCCAGCAGCCCAGGACTAGCTCCATCCGGAAACACCGGGGAGCTGTTTTTT.

The table lists this clonotype with a few counts. This chain uses TRBV24-1 with TRBJ2-1; no definite D call. The CDR3 sequence is 15 residues long. V was pared by 1 base and J by 7 bases, with 13 bases between. Per germline, CDR1 KGHDR and CDR2 SFDVKD. This chain's CDR3 is CATSDLASARNEQFF. The CDR3 nucleotides are TGTGCCACCAGTGATTTAGCCTCCGCTAGGAATGAGCAGTTCTTC.

This clonotype was seen ten or more times. The CDR3 nucleotides are TGCAGCGTTGCAAGGGACCCCTCCAAAGAGACCCAGTACTTC. This sequence encodes CSVARDPSKETQYF. The V and J genes are TRBV29-1 and TRBJ2-5; either TRBD1 or TRBD2 may supply D (5 bases each). The CDR3 covers 14 residues. Germline CDR1 and CDR2: SQVTM and ANQGSEA. Trimming took 4 bases from V and 3 from J, leaving 15 bases between them.

This clonotype was picked up a small number of times. This chain connects TRBV5-6 to TRBJ2-3; TRBD2 might be the D (5 bases). Germline CDR1 SGHDT, CDR2 YYEEEE. The CDR3 loop spans 16 amino acids. Trimming pared 4 bases from V and 2 bases from J, leaving 17 bases between. The CDR3 coding sequence is TGTGCCAGCAGCCCTAGAGGGCCGGACCCCACAGATACGCAGTATTTT. It translates to CASSPRGPDPTDTQYF. Drawing the rest from reference TRBV5-6 and TRBJ2-3, the complete variable domain is DAGVTQSPTHLIKTRGQQVTLRCSPKSGHDTVSWYQQALGQGPQFIFQYYEEEERQRGNFPDRFSGHQFPNYSSELNVNALLLGDSALYLCASSPRGPDPTDTQYFGPGTRLTVL.

The rearrangement uses TRBV6-1 and TRBJ2-7, with 11 bases fitting TRBD2. There are 16 residues in the CDR3. Germline CDR1 is MNHNS and CDR2 is SASEGT. V shed 8 bases and J 0 bases; nucleotides not matched to a gene: 9. The CDR3 sequence is CASGTSGSRRSYEQYV. CDR3 in DNA: TGTGCCAGCGGCACTAGCGGGAGTCGGCGCTCCTACGAGCAGTACGTC.

This clonotype was recorded a few times. The chain links TRBV3-1 to TRBJ1-2; D is uncertain. Looked up from germline, CDR1 is LGHDT and CDR2 is YNNKEL (reference sequence). Trimming removed 1 base from V and 1 base from J, with 4 bases in between. The CDR3 covers 13 residues. The CDR3 protein is CASSQGRNYGYTF. Written as DNA, the CDR3 is TGTGCCAGCAGCCAAGGCCGTAACTATGGCTACACCTTC.

Comments on this clonotype: The conserved final phenylalanine or tryptophan is absent from the CDR3, which likely points to a read error. The chain uses TRBV29-1 and TRBJ1-1, with D possibly matching TRBD1 (6 bases). The CDR3 is 11 residues long. Germline V gene sequence: CDR1 SQVTM, CDR2 ANQGSEA. V was pared by 5 bases and J by 4 bases, with 8 bases between. The CDR3 coding sequence is TGCAGCGTTCAGACAGGCACTGAAGCTTTCCTT. Protein: CSVQTGTEAFL.

This chain joins TRBV7-9 and TRBJ2-5; the match to TRBD2 covers 10 bases. Germline values: CDR1 SEHNR, CDR2 FQNEAQ (reference sequence). The V gene end was trimmed by 4 bases and the J gene end by 5 bases; junction bases not matched to a gene: 7. The CDR3 contains 15 residues. The CDR3 nucleotides read TGTGCCAGCAGCTCTGGGACTAGCGACAGGGAGACCCAGTACTTC. Encoded protein: CASSSGTSDRETQYF.

The V and J genes are TRBV2 and TRBJ2-3; unclear D gene. The CDR3 spans 14 residues. Deletions cut 2 bases from V and 5 bases from J, with 11 bases between. Germline lookup yields CDR1 SNHLY and CDR2 FYNNEI. CDR3 amino acids: CASSENPTGDTQYF. CDR3 DNA: TGTGCCAGCAGTGAAAATCCGACTGGAGATACGCAGTATTTT.

Only a few counts were recorded for this clonotype. The chain recombines TRBV29-1 with TRBJ2-2, with D perhaps TRBD1 (6 bases). Germline V gene lookup returns CDR1 SQVTM and CDR2 ANQGSEA. Trimming took off 4 bases at V and 3 bases at J, with 15 bases between the two ends. The CDR3 length is 15 residues. The CDR3 nucleotides read TGCAGCGTTGGTTTGGGGGCGGTAGACACCGGGGAGCTGTTTTTT. It specifies CSVGLGAVDTGELFF.

This clonotype showed up many times. The V and J genes are TRBV20-1 and TRBJ1-1; the match to TRBD1 covers 7 bases. V lost 6 bases and J lost 0; bases outside the gene matches: 1. The CDR3 runs 12 residues. Germline loops: CDR1 DFQATT, CDR2 SNEGSKA (reference sequence). The CDR3 loop is CSAGTVNTEAFF. In nucleotides, the CDR3 is TGCAGTGCAGGGACAGTGAACACTGAAGCTTTCTTT.

V is TRBV7-9 and J is TRBJ2-6; possibly TRBD1 for D (6 bases). V lost 5 bases to trimming and J lost 0 bases, with 14 bases between them. Germline CDR1 is SEHNR and CDR2 is FQNEAQ (reference sequence). The CDR3 is made up of 17 amino acids. The CDR3, as DNA: TGTGCCAGCAGCCCTAATCAGGGGCTCTCTGGGGCCAACGTCCTGACTTTC. Its translation is CASSPNQGLSGANVLTF.

The sample holds a few counts of this clonotype. An end of the junction differs from the germline gene, which may be a read error. This chain uses TRBV20-1 with TRBJ2-7, with D possibly TRBD2 on 5 matching bases. Germline CDR1 reads DFQATT; CDR2 reads SNEGSKA (reference sequence). This CDR3 region has 10 residues. CDR3 loop: CSAGLPPLDF. In DNA, the CDR3 is TGCAGTGCTGGACTCCCACCCCTGGACTTC.

V and J are TRBV24-1 and TRBJ2-2, with D unresolved. V was clipped by 7 bases and J by 3 bases, with 2 bases between them. The CDR3 spans 11 residues. Germline lookup yields CDR1 KGHDR and CDR2 SFDVKD. CDR3 region: CATRYTGELFF. CDR3 in DNA: TGTGCCACCAGATACACCGGGGAGCTGTTTTTT.

The chain joins TRBV6-5 to TRBJ2-1, with TRBD2 matching 9 bases. Germline values: CDR1 MNHEY, CDR2 SVGAGI. The trim removed 4 bases at V and 7 bases at J, leaving 11 bases unmatched. This CDR3 contains 16 residues. CDR3 in DNA: TGTGCCAGCAGTTCCCGGGTAGCGGGAGTCGGGAATGAGCAGTTCTTC. This gives the protein CASSSRVAGVGNEQFF.

The chain couples TRBV7-9 to TRBJ2-1; 8 bases map to TRBD2. Trimming took 2 bases from V and 7 from J; bases not matched to a gene: 10. Germline values: CDR1 SEHNR, CDR2 FQNEAQ (reference sequence). The CDR3 spans 16 residues. The CDR3 protein is CASSLTSGRGLNEQFF. In DNA, the CDR3 is TGTGCCAGCAGCTTAACGAGCGGGAGAGGATTGAATGAGCAGTTCTTC.